A selection of T cell receptor beta chains follows, all from one sample in a study of shared clonotypes between healthy human individuals. Produced via immunoSEQ multiplex PCR; TCRdb's table is partial and in-frame only. The profile covers under 750,000 clones, with roughly two thirds appearing a single time and over 1.5% taken by the ten largest. The sample comprised memory CD4+ T cells sorted from blood. These receptors were taken from a woman in her thirties in good health. Each CDR3 is given with its conserved first and last residue. Each record gives: clone size, J gene, D gene, V gene, CDR3 protein, CDR3 DNA. D genes are given only for firm matches. The size entry is marked missing in some rows and otherwise reads once, few, many or a size class.

clone_size: -
j_call: TRBJ2-7
d_call: -
v_call: TRBV29-1
cdr3_aa: CSVVSVEGASYEQYF
cdr3_nt: TGCAGCGTTGTCTCCGTCGAGGGAGCCTCCTACGAGCAGTACTTC

clone_size: -
j_call: TRBJ2-6
d_call: TRBD1
v_call: TRBV7-9
cdr3_aa: CASSLGRDRAGANVLTF
cdr3_nt: TGTGCCAGCAGTCTAGGACGGGACAGGGCTGGGGCCAACGTCCTGACTTTC

clone_size: -
j_call: TRBJ1-5
d_call: -
v_call: TRBV28
cdr3_aa: CASSLLVGIGQPQHF
cdr3_nt: TGTGCCAGCAGTTTACTGGTCGGGATCGGTCAGCCCCAGCATTTT

clone_size: -
j_call: TRBJ2-1
d_call: TRBD2
v_call: TRBV10-3
cdr3_aa: CAIRTSSGSHNEQFF
cdr3_nt: TGTGCCATCAGGACCTCTAGCGGGAGTCATAATGAGCAGTTCTTC

clone_size: -
j_call: TRBJ2-5
d_call: TRBD2
v_call: TRBV11-2
cdr3_aa: CASSLDQNLAGEGETQYF
cdr3_nt: TGTGCCAGCAGCTTAGATCAAAACTTAGCGGGAGAGGGGGAGACCCAGTACTTC

clone_size: -
j_call: TRBJ2-1
d_call: -
v_call: TRBV19
cdr3_aa: CASGGTLLRSTYNEQFF
cdr3_nt: TGTGCCAGTGGAGGAACCCTATTGAGATCGACCTACAATGAGCAGTTCTTC

clone_size: -
j_call: TRBJ2-7
d_call: TRBD1
v_call: TRBV30
cdr3_aa: CAWSVGTGRYEQYF
cdr3_nt: TGTGCCTGGAGTGTAGGGACAGGGAGGTACGAGCAGTACTTC

clone_size: once
j_call: TRBJ1-2
d_call: -
v_call: TRBV6-5
cdr3_aa: CASSREEGWGGYTF
cdr3_nt: TGTGCCAGCAGCCGGGAGGAGGGGTGGGGTGGCTACACCTTC

clone_size: -
j_call: TRBJ2-1
d_call: -
v_call: TRBV19
cdr3_aa: CASQSSEDYFNEQFF
cdr3_nt: TGTGCCAGCCAGTCCTCCGAGGACTACTTCAATGAGCAGTTCTTC

clone_size: -
j_call: TRBJ2-4
d_call: -
v_call: TRBV18
cdr3_aa: CASSLSFGQLNIQYF
cdr3_nt: TGTGCCAGCTCACTTTCTTTTGGACAGCTGAACATTCAGTACTTC

clone_size: once
j_call: TRBJ1-2
d_call: TRBD1
v_call: TRBV2
cdr3_aa: CASRASQGQGLIGYTF
cdr3_nt: TGTGCCAGCAGAGCTAGTCAGGGACAGGGATTGATTGGCTACACCTTC

clone_size: few
j_call: TRBJ2-3
d_call: -
v_call: TRBV7-9
cdr3_aa: CASRRDQRGTDTQYF
cdr3_nt: TGTGCCAGCAGAAGGGACCAGCGGGGCACAGATACGCAGTATTTT

clone_size: once
j_call: TRBJ1-5
d_call: TRBD1
v_call: TRBV9
cdr3_aa: CASSPGQGAYQPQHF
cdr3_nt: TGTGCCAGCAGCCCCGGACAGGGGGCTTATCAGCCCCAGCATTTT

clone_size: -
j_call: TRBJ2-3
d_call: -
v_call: TRBV10-3
cdr3_aa: CAINDEGDTQYF
cdr3_nt: TGTGCCATCAATGACGAGGGGGATACGCAGTATTTT